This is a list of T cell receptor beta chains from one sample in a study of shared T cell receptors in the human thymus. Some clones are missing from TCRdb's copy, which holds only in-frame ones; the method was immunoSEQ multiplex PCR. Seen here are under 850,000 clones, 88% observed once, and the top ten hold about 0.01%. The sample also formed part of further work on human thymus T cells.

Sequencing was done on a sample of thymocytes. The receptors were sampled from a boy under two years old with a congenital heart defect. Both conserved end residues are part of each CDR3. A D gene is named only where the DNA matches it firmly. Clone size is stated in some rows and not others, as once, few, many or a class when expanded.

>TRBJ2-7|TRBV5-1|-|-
TGTGCCAGCAGCTTGCAGGGCTCCCCCGAGCAGTACTTC
CASSLQGSPEQYF
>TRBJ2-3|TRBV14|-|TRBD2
TGTGCCAGCAGCCAAGGTTCACTAGCGGGAGAGGGAGGCGATACGCAGTATTTT
CASSQGSLAGEGGDTQYF
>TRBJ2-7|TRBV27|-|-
TGTGCCAGCAGTTTCAGGGGCAGCACCGAGCAGTACTTC
CASSFRGSTEQYF
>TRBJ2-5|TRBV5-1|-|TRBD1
TGCGCCAGCAGCTCGACAGACCGGGACAGGGTCAACTTC
CASSSTDRDRVNF
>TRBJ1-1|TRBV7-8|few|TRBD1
TGTGCCAGCAGCTTAGGGGACAGGAGAGAAGCTTTCTTT
CASSLGDRREAFF
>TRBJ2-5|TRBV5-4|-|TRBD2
TGTGCCAGCAGCTCTGGAAGCGGACTAGCGGGAAATGGGGAGACCCAGTACTTC
CASSSGSGLAGNGETQYF
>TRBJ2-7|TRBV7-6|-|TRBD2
TGTGCCAGCAGCCGAGGACTAGCGAAGTACGAGCAGTACTTC
CASSRGLAKYEQYF
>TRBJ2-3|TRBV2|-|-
TGTGCCAGCAGTGAACGGGGGTCTAGCACAGATACGCAGTATTTT
CASSERGSSTDTQYF
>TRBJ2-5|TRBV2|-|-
TGTGCCAGCAGTGTACGGGACACTGAAGAGACCCAGTACTTC
CASSVRDTEETQYF
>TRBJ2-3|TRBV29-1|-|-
TGCAGCGTTGAAGATCGGGACAAGAACACAGATACGCAGTATTTT
CSVEDRDKNTDTQYF
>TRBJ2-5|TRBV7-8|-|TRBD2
TGTGCCAGCAGCCCGGGACTAGCGGGAGAGGAGACCCAGTACTTC
CASSPGLAGEETQYF
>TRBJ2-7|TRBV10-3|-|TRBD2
TGTGCCATCAGTCCGGGACTAGCGGGAGCCGAGCAGTACTTC
CAISPGLAGAEQYF
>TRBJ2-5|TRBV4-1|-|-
TGCGCCAGCAGCCCCAAGGGTGCCGGGACTCCCCAAGAGACCCAGTACTTC
CASSPKGAGTPQETQYF